This T cell receptor beta chain was recorded in a study of cytomegalovirus exposure and HLA in healthy donors. The wider study: T cells numbering about 179 million yielded fewer than 140 million unique TCR beta sequences in an earlier analysis.

As regards this clone: What it binds is not known.

The ends lost 5 bases at V and 6 bases at J; junction bases unmatched: 8. Germline assignment: CDR1 SNHLY and CDR2 FYNNEI. The CDR3 has 15 amino acids. The PCR was carried out with 60 Vbeta primers and 13 Jbeta primers. Method: immunoSEQ multiplex PCR; TCRdb's copy keeps in-frame clones and lacks some. The sample lists over 150,000 clones; 75% to 90% were seen once. The donors, nominally healthy at sampling, likely had unrecorded immune exposures. Study-level results: Several V segments, TRBV6-2 and TRBV6-3 among them, could not be told apart and were dropped. Earlier findings revealed that most TCR beta V segments proved productive either about 87% or about 30% of the time.

The rearrangement uses TRBV2 and TRBJ2-1, with 9 bases lining up with TRBD1. The clonotype originates from a man aged 30-40 years in good health and CMV-seronegative. Sequencing was carried out using PBMCs. The CDR3 bases are TGTGCCAGCAGTTCCGGGACAGGGCAGTTCAATGAGCAGTTCTTC. Translated, it gives CASSSGTGQFNEQFF.